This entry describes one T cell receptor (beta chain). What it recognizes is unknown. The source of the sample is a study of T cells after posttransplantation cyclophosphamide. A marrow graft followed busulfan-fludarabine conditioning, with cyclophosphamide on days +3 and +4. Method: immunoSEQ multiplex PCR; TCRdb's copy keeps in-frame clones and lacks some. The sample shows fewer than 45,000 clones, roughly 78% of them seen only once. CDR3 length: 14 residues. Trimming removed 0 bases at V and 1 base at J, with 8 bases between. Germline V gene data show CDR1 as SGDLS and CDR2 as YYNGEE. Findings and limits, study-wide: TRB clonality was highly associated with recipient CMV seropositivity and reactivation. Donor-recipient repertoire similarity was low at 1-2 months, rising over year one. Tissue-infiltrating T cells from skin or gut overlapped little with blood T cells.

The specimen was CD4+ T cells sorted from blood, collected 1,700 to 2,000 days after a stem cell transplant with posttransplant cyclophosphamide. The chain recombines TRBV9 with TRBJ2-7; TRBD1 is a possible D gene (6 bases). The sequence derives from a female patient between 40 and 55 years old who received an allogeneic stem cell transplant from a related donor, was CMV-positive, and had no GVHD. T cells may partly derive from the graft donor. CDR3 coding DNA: TGTGCCAGCAGCGTAGCTGGACAGTCCTACGAGCAGTACTTC. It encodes CASSVAGQSYEQYF.